This T cell receptor (beta chain) was identified in a study of blood T cell repertoires in COVID-19. Study summary: COVID-19 samples from acute and convalescent phases originated in the United States, Italy and Spain. The analysed material was cDNA or gDNA that came from T cells, B-cell-depleted T cells, or PBMCs.

Germline V lookup: CDR1 MNHEY, CDR2 SVGAGI. This CDR3 spans 15 amino acids. After removal of 2 bases from V and 6 bases from J, the junction contained 8 bases not matched to a gene. As originally analysed: Amplification with reference gene primers provided the estimates of nucleated cell counts. Generated by immunoSEQ multiplex PCR, the TCRdb table keeps only in-frame clones and is missing some. V and J calls and clone size are those listed in that table; D and trimming were worked out from the DNA. The sample includes 100,000 or so clones, under 90% of them seen just once. The chain carries TRBV6-5 and TRBJ2-7, with 9 bases fitting TRBD1. What was sequenced was peripheral blood. The TCR sequence derives from a man older than 75 with acute or convalescent COVID-19. CDR3 loop: CASSYLPQGATEQYF. The CDR3 DNA follows: TGTGCCAGCAGTTACCTACCACAGGGGGCGACCGAGCAGTACTTC.